Following are 22 T cell receptor beta chains from one sample sequenced in a study of Ad26.COV2.S vaccination and SARS-CoV-2 variants. Measured with immunoSEQ multiplex PCR; TCRdb has only the in-frame clones, and not every one. The top ten clones hold around 1.5% of a sample with about 680,000 clones, more than 80% of them seen once. Noted treatment: around 19 received Ad26.COV2.S at low or high dose, single or two shots; roughly 5 received placebo; per-sample allocation not given. On day 63 after the first injection, vaccine and placebo recipients gave samples. This specimen consisted of peripheral blood, obtained in a trial of Ad26.COV2.S vaccine versus placebo. These receptors were collected from a person aged 18 to 59 who received the Ad26.COV2.S COVID-19 vaccine or a placebo.

The chain is built from TRBV29-1 and TRBJ1-1; D remains ambiguous. This CDR3 contains 15 residues. Trimming shortened V by 1 base and J by 1 base, and 13 bases separated the two germline ends. Germline CDR1 reads SQVTM; CDR2 reads ANQGSEA. CDR3 DNA sequence: TGCAGCGTTGAAGGGGAGGGAGGAAAGAACACTGAAGCTTTCTTT. Protein: CSVEGEGGKNTEAFF.

This clone occurred once. The chain is built from TRBV6-5 and TRBJ1-2, with D possibly being TRBD1 (5 bases). Germline lookup yields CDR1 MNHEY and CDR2 SVGAGI. V was pared by 2 bases and J by 0 bases, with 10 bases between. The length of the CDR3 is 15 residues. This chain's CDR3 is CASSYKGTSNYGYTF. CDR3 in DNA: TGTGCCAGCAGTTACAAAGGGACTTCTAACTATGGCTACACCTTC.

CDR3 in DNA: TGTGCCACCAGTGGACCTAACCAAGAGACCCAGTACTTC. Encoded protein: CATSGPNQETQYF. The rearrangement links TRBV24-1 to TRBJ2-5; D not certain. Germline CDR1 KGHDR, CDR2 SFDVKD. V was pared by 5 bases and J by 0 bases, with 6 bases between. CDR3 length equals 13 residues.

This chain links TRBV4-3 with TRBJ1-1; D is unclear. The germline V and J ends were trimmed by 0 bases and 0 bases, with 11 bases remaining between them. The CDR3 runs to 16 residues. CDR1 LGHNA and CDR2 YSLEER come from the germline V gene. The CDR3 sequence: CASSQDRAGLNTEAFF. The DNA for the CDR3 is TGCGCCAGCAGCCAAGATAGGGCAGGCCTGAACACTGAAGCTTTCTTT.

The CDR3 sequence is CATSDFGDQPQHF. CDR3 nucleotides: TGTGCCACCAGTGATTTTGGGGATCAGCCCCAGCATTTT. This chain uses TRBV24-1 with TRBJ1-5, with no clear D. The CDR3 sequence is 13 residues long. V was clipped by 1 base and J by 5 bases, with 5 bases between them. CDR1 and CDR2 (germline): KGHDR, SFDVKD.

This clone was counted a single time. The V call is TRBV7-6, the J call TRBJ1-3; 9 bases line up with TRBD1. With V trimmed by 0 bases and J by 8 bases, 8 bases remained unmatched. Per the germline V gene, CDR1 is SGHVS and CDR2 is FNYEAQ. The length of the CDR3 is 16 residues. The CDR3 reads CASSLAEGTGRDTIYF. DNA of the CDR3: TGTGCCAGCAGCTTAGCCGAAGGGACAGGGAGGGACACCATATATTTT.

This rearrangement joins TRBV29-1 to TRBJ1-1; 9 bases align to TRBD1. Germline V gives CDR1 SQVTM, CDR2 ANQGSEA. The J segment lost 2 bases and the V segment lost 4 bases, leaving 2 bases of the junction unmatched. The CDR3 totals 13 residues. The CDR3 coding sequence is TGCAGCGTTGCGGACAGGGGAAACACTGAAGCTTTCTTT. Its protein product is CSVADRGNTEAFF.

The chain uses TRBV30 and TRBJ1-2, with TRBD1 matching 9 bases. Germline CDR1 and CDR2: GTSNPN and SVGIG (reference sequence). The CDR3 is 15 residues long. V shed 1 base, J shed 2 bases, and the junction held 5 bases outside the gene matches. This chain's CDR3 is CAWSERDRANYGYTF. Here the CDR3 DNA reads TGTGCCTGGAGTGAGAGGGACAGGGCAAACTATGGCTACACCTTC.

J is TRBJ2-7 and V is TRBV5-4, with 8 bases that match TRBD2. Trimming took 2 bases from V and 1 from J; bases not matched to a gene: 2. The CDR3 runs 14 residues. In germline, CDR1 is SGHNT, CDR2 YYREEE (reference sequence). The CDR3 DNA follows: TGTGCCAGCAGCTTTGGCGGGGGGTCCTACGAGCAGTACTTC. Protein sequence: CASSFGGGSYEQYF. The complete variable domain, with remaining parts taken from reference TRBV5-4 and TRBJ2-7, reads ETGVTQSPTHLIKTRGQQVTLRCSSQSGHNTVSWYQQALGQGPQFIFQYYREEENGRGNFPPRFSGLQFPNYSSELNVNALELDDSALYLCASSFGGGSYEQYFGPGTRLTVT.

In regard to this clone: Other DNA sequences from this sample encode an identical CDR3 as well. J is TRBJ1-4 and V is TRBV5-5, with unresolved D. CDR3 length: 14 amino acids. Germline V CDR1 and CDR2: SGHKS, YYEKEE (reference sequence). V lost 1 base to trimming and J lost 0 bases, with 4 bases between them. CDR3 protein: CASSLKTTNEKLFF. The CDR3 DNA follows: TGTGCCAGCAGCTTGAAAACAACTAATGAAAAACTGTTTTTT.

This clone was picked up one time. This chain joins TRBV7-2 and TRBJ2-1; D unresolved. Looked up from germline, CDR1 is SGHTA and CDR2 is FQGNSA. V was pared by 5 bases and J by 8 bases, with 10 bases between. This CDR3 has 12 amino acids. The CDR3 DNA sequence: TGTGCCAGCAGCCCTCAGTTGGATGAGCAGTTCTTC. Translation gives CASSPQLDEQFF. The whole variable domain, remainder taken from reference TRBV7-2 and TRBJ2-1, is GAGVSQSPSNKVTEKGKDVELRCDPISGHTALYWYRQSLGQGLEFLIYFQGNSAPDKSGLPSDRFSAERTGGSVSTLTIQRTQQEDSAVYLCASSPQLDEQFFGPGTRLTVL.

This rearrangement joins TRBV6-2 or TRBV6-3 to TRBJ2-5; D unclear. CDR3 length equals 11 residues. Germline lookup yields CDR1 MNHEY and CDR2 SVGEGT. Trimming removed 2 bases from V and 5 bases from J, with 3 bases in between. CDR3 loop: CASSYMETQYF. For the CDR3, the DNA is TGTGCCAGCAGTTACATGGAGACCCAGTACTTC.

The chain employs TRBV30 and TRBJ1-5; D is unclear. Germline CDR1 GTSNPN, CDR2 SVGIG (reference sequence). Trimming shortened V by 2 bases and J by 1 base, and 6 bases separated the two germline ends. This CDR3 comprises 13 residues. Here the CDR3 DNA reads TGTGCCTGGAGTTCGGGGAGCAATCAGCCCCAGCATTTT. Translated, it gives CAWSSGSNQPQHF.

The J gene is TRBJ1-2, the V gene TRBV24-1; 7 bases fit TRBD1. CDR1 KGHDR and CDR2 SFDVKD come from the germline V gene. This CDR3 has 13 amino acids. V was clipped by 7 bases and J by 6 bases; unmatched bases: 7. The DNA of the CDR3 is TGTGCCACCAGACCAACAGGGGAGGATGGCTACACCTTC. Its protein product is CATRPTGEDGYTF.

In this sample, this clone turned up a few times. V gene TRBV19 combines with J gene TRBJ1-1; the D is unclear. The CDR3 has 13 amino acids. The V end lost 4 bases, the J end lost 4 bases, and 10 bases lay between the germline ends. In germline, CDR1 is LNHDA, CDR2 SQIVND (reference sequence). Written as DNA, the CDR3 is TGTGCCAGTAGTACCTCAGGCGTCACTGAAGCTTTCTTT. Translating gives CASSTSGVTEAFF.

V usage is TRBV6-5 and J usage is TRBJ1-1; D gene uncertain. CDR3 length: 13 amino acids. In germline, CDR1 is MNHEY, CDR2 SVGAGI. V lost 8 bases to trimming and J lost 0 bases, with 10 bases between them. The CDR3 spells CASEVVVNTEAFF. The CDR3 nucleotides are TGTGCCAGCGAGGTGGTTGTGAACACTGAAGCTTTCTTT.

The CDR3 DNA sequence: TGTGCCAGCACCGCCGGGACAGGGGGCTACGAGCAGTACTTC. Its protein product is CASTAGTGGYEQYF. The gene calls are TRBV27 and TRBJ2-7; 11 nucleotides align to TRBD1. Per germline, CDR1 MNHEY and CDR2 SMNVEV (reference sequence). The CDR3 covers 14 residues. With 7 bases clipped from V and 3 bases from J, the junction kept 5 bases outside the gene matches.

This chain links TRBV21-1 with TRBJ2-2; the D call of TRBD2 is as the table states it, not checked on the DNA. TRBV21-1 is an annotated pseudogene. CDR3 length equals 16 residues. CDR3 loop: CASSKEASANTGELFF. The CDR3 DNA reads TGTGCCAGCAGCAAGGAGGCTAGCGCAAACACCGGGGAGCTGTTTTTT.

The V and J genes are TRBV30 and TRBJ1-5, with a possible D match to TRBD1 (5 bases). V gave up 3 bases and J gave up 2 bases, with 14 bases separating them. The CDR3 is 15 amino acids. Per germline, CDR1 GTSNPN and CDR2 SVGIG (reference sequence). As DNA, the CDR3 is TGTGCCTGGAGCGCCCTTCGGGGGGGCAATCAGCCCCAGCATTTT. Protein: CAWSALRGGNQPQHF.

The J gene is TRBJ1-5, the V gene TRBV19; D unclear. Looked up from germline, CDR1 is LNHDA and CDR2 is SQIVND (reference sequence). The CDR3 sequence is 12 residues long. Deletions cut 2 bases from V and 4 bases from J, with 3 bases between. DNA for the CDR3: TGTGCCAGTAGTATACGAAATCAGCCCCAGCATTTT. Its translation is CASSIRNQPQHF.

The V call is TRBV5-1, the J call TRBJ1-1, with D possibly TRBD1 on 6 matching bases. Per the germline V gene, CDR1 is SGHRS and CDR2 is YFSETQ. The CDR3 has 15 amino acids. V was trimmed by 0 bases and J by 4 bases, leaving 13 bases between them. In nucleotides, the CDR3 is TGCGCCAGCAGCTTGGTGGGGACAAAGAGCACTGAAGCTTTCTTT. Protein sequence: CASSLVGTKSTEAFF.

The chain combines TRBV6-2 or TRBV6-3 with TRBJ2-3; TRBD2 matches at 9 bases. Germline CDR1 reads MNHEY; CDR2 reads SVGEGT. J gave up 2 bases and V 0 bases, and 9 bases lay outside the gene matches. This CDR3 region has 18 residues. CDR3 in amino acids: CASSYSTTLAGSTDTQYF. The CDR3 DNA sequence: TGTGCCAGCAGTTACTCGACTACCCTAGCGGGGTCCACAGATACGCAGTATTTT.